The clone carrying this T cell receptor (beta chain) was picked up one time. The antigen is undetermined. Described treatment: approximately 9-day PBMC culture with coronavirus spike peptide pools or control peptides (ViraFEST assay). The CDR3 has 12 amino acids. CDR1 and CDR2 from the germline V gene are SNHLY and FYNNEI. V shed 1 base and J shed 5 bases, with 6 bases lying between them. These data come from a study of vaccination and CD4 T cells after COVID-19. The assay that was used to sequence DNA from cultured CD4+ T cells was the Oncomine TCR Beta short-read assay. Each CDR3 protein gets one entry after TCRdb re-called the PCR reads with MiXCR. The sample lists under 20,000 distinct CDR3 sequences, around 45% occurring once.

This chain links TRBV2 with TRBJ2-7; D remains ambiguous. The sequence came from a human donor who had recovered from COVID-19. The source material was CD4+ T cells from blood, cultured in vitro, sampled after SARS-CoV-2 vaccination. The CDR3 DNA follows: TGTGCCAGCAGTGAAGGGGTCGACGAGCAGTACTTC. As protein: CASSEGVDEQYF.